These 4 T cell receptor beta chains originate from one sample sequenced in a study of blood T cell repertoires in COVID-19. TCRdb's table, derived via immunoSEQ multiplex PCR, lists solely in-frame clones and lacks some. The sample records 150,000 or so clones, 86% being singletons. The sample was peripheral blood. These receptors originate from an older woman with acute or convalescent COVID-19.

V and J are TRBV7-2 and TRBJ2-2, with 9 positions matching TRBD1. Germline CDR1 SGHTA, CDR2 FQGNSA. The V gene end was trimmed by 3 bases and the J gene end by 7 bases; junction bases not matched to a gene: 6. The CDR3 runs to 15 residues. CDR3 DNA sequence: TGTGCCAGCAGCTTGACAGGGGGGGTTGGCGGGGAGCTGTTTTTT. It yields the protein CASSLTGGVGGELFF.

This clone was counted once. CDR3 sequence (DNA): TGTGCCAGCAGTGAGGGAGGGGCGAGTCAGCCCCAGCATTTT. It codes for CASSEGGASQPQHF. V usage is TRBV6-1 and J usage is TRBJ1-5; TRBD1 might be the D (5 bases). CDR1 and CDR2 from the germline V gene are MNHNS and SASEGT. This CDR3 has 14 residues. V lost 3 bases and J lost 6, with 12 bases in between.

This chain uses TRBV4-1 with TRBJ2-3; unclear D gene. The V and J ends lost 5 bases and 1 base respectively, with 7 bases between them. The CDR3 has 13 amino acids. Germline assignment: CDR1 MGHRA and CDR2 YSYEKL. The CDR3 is CASSKTGTDTQYF. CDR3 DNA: TGCGCCAGCAGCAAAACGGGCACAGATACGCAGTATTTT.

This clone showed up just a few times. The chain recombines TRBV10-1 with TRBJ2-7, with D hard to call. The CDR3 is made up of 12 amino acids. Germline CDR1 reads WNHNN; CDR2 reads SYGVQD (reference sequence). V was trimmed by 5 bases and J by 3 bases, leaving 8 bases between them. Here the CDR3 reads CASSKNRYEQYF. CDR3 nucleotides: TGCGCCAGCAGTAAAAATCGCTACGAGCAGTACTTC.